This T cell receptor (beta chain) was profiled in a study of shared clonotypes between healthy human individuals. Study findings and constraints: Sampling included only blood; tissue repertoires likely differ.

The ends were cut back, 9 bases at V and 1 base at J, with 15 bases in the middle. This CDR3 has 14 residues. Germline CDR1 and CDR2: LNHDA and SQIVND (reference sequence). Details on this clone: No antigen is known for it.

Sequencing was performed with immunoSEQ multiplex PCR; in TCRdb, only in-frame clones are kept and a portion is missing. This table holds 150,000 to 200,000 clones, over 50% found once. Input material: memory CD4+ T cells sorted from blood. The subset: CD45RA-negative fraction. The chain joins TRBV19 to TRBJ1-1, with no clear D. The TCR sequence derives from a man in his thirties or forties in good health. The CDR3 sequence is CASRPSRRNTEAFF. In nucleotides, the CDR3 is TGTGCCAGCCGCCCGAGCAGGCGGAACACTGAAGCTTTCTTT.